This T cell receptor (beta chain) was found in a study of human T cells and chemical hapten exposure. The overall study: Sensitization was performed using 2% DPC on a 2 cm by 2 cm upper inner arm skin site.

The time point here: pre-sensitization, week 0. Treatment described: therapeutic diphenylcyclopropenone sensitization with weekly scalp DPC. Attachment of unique molecular identifiers to individual cDNA molecules was performed in the library. TCRdb independently ran MiXCR on the RACE reads; one entry per CDR3 protein. The top ten clones hold under 2.5% of a sample with 250,000 or so distinct CDR3 sequences, 7.5% to 9% of them seen once. Whole-study findings and limits: There were significantly more large CDR3 similarity clusters among expanded TCRs than among controls. Counts of TCRs expanded at PT1 correlated positively with patch test score.

A word on this clonotype: Its antigen is not identified.

V was trimmed by 5 bases and J by 3 bases, leaving 14 bases between them. CDR3 length equals 14 residues. Germline assignment: CDR1 LGHNT and CDR2 FRNRAP. The clonotype originates from a middle-aged woman with alopecia areata. Some clones in this sample may be carry-over from other donors' samples. Source: whole blood, taken in connection with sensitization to the hapten diphenylcyclopropenone (DPC). The J gene is TRBJ2-7, the V gene TRBV12-5; weak D call: TRBD1 (5 bases). This chain's CDR3 is CASGTRTISYEQYF. CDR3 nucleotides: TGTGCTAGTGGTACCCGGACAATAAGCTACGAGCAGTACTTC.